These T cell receptor beta chains were read from a single sample in a study of T cells in Graves' hyperthyroidism and ophthalmopathy. TCRdb used MiXCR to reprocess the multiplex PCR reads, holding one entry per CDR3 protein. The repertoire has fewer than 450,000 distinct CDR3 sequences, about 17% of them found once; the top ten carry around 35%. Sequenced input: blood. These TCRs come from a woman aged 25 to 39 with Graves' hyperthyroidism that later progressed to Graves' ophthalmopathy. Each CDR3 is given with its conserved first and last residue. The order of the fields is J gene, D gene, V gene, clone size, CDR3 DNA, CDR3 protein. D genes are given only for firm matches. Not every row has a clone size; where given, it reads once, few, many or a size class.

>TRBJ2-1|TRBD2|TRBV19|few
TGTGCCAGTAGTCCCCGGGGACTAGCGGGAACATGGAGCTCCTACAATGAGCAGTTCTTC
CASSPRGLAGTWSSYNEQFF
>TRBJ2-1|TRBD2|TRBV2|few
TGTGCCAGCACAGCTAGCGGGAGAAACAATGAGCAGTTCTTC
CASTASGRNNEQFF
>TRBJ1-4|.|TRBV7-6|.
TGTGCCAGCAGTTCCCGGGACACTAATGAAAAACTGTTTTTT
CASSSRDTNEKLFF
>TRBJ2-5|TRBD1|TRBV2|.
TGTGCCAGCATTCTGGACAGGGAAGAGACCCAGTACTTC
CASILDREETQYF
>TRBJ2-1|TRBD1|TRBV24-1|many
TGTGCCACCAGTGACGTGACAGGGGGCTTCTCCTACAATGAGCAGTTCTTC
CATSDVTGGFSYNEQFF
>TRBJ2-3|.|TRBV6-2/TRBV6-3|few
TGTGCCAGCAGCCCGAGCAGGAGAACGGCTAGCACAGATACGCAGTATTTT
CASSPSRRTASTDTQYF
>TRBJ1-2|.|TRBV24-1|many
TGTGCCACCAGTGATTTCGGCCATGGGTATGGCTACACCTTC
CATSDFGHGYGYTF
>TRBJ2-5|.|TRBV12-3/TRBV12-4|many
TGTGCCAGCAGTTTGATCAGGGAAGAGACCCAGTACTTC
CASSLIREETQYF
>TRBJ2-5|TRBD1|TRBV3-1|many
TGTGCCAGCACCAAAAACCCACCAGGGGGCGGAGAGACCCAGTACTTC
CASTKNPPGGGETQYF
>TRBJ1-6|.|TRBV5-1|many
TGCGCCAGCAGCTTGGAAGGGGCAGGGTCACCCCTCCACTTT
CASSLEGAGSPLHF
>TRBJ2-3|TRBD2|TRBV13|many
TGTGCCAGCAGCTTATTACTAGCGGGGGCGGATACGCAGTATTTT
CASSLLLAGADTQYF
>TRBJ2-3|.|TRBV20-1|many
TGCAGTGCCACCGGGACACCGCCCCAAGATACGCAGTATTTT
CSATGTPPQDTQYF
>TRBJ1-5|.|TRBV4-1|few
TGCGCCAGCAGCCAAGATCCCGCAACAGGGTATCAGCCCCAGCATTTT
CASSQDPATGYQPQHF
>TRBJ2-5|.|TRBV29-1|.
TGCAGCGCCGAGAGGGGATTCGAAGAGACCCAGTACTTC
CSAERGFEETQYF
>TRBJ2-7|.|TRBV27|.
TGTGCCAGCAGTTTATCACTCGGCAACGAGCAGTACTTC
CASSLSLGNEQYF
>TRBJ1-2|.|TRBV11-2|many
TGTGCCAGCACCCGGACGGGAAACTATGGCTACACCTTC
CASTRTGNYGYTF
>TRBJ1-5|.|TRBV6-2/TRBV6-3|.
TGTGCCAGCAGCCTAATAATTGACCTTGAGGTGCAGCCCCAGCATTTT
CASSLIIDLEVQPQHF
>TRBJ2-1|.|TRBV5-1|many
TGCGCCAGCAGCCTAAACACTAGAGACTACAATGAGCAGTTCTTC
CASSLNTRDYNEQFF
>TRBJ1-5|.|TRBV28|many
TGTGCCAGCCATACAGGGTATAGCAATCAGCCCCAGCATTTT
CASHTGYSNQPQHF
>TRBJ2-5|TRBD1|TRBV7-8|many
TGTGCCAGCAGCCTTCAGGGGGCGGAAGAGACCCAGTACTTC
CASSLQGAEETQYF
>TRBJ2-1|.|TRBV28|many
TGTGCCAGCAGTTTAGAGGGGCCCCTGAGGTACAATGAGCAGTTCTTC
CASSLEGPLRYNEQFF
>TRBJ1-5|TRBD1|TRBV30|few
TGTGCCTGGAGTCCTGACAGGGGTAATCAGCCCCAGCATTTT
CAWSPDRGNQPQHF
>TRBJ2-7|.|TRBV27|.
TGTGCCAGCTCCGGGCCGTACTCCTACGAGCAGTACTTC
CASSGPYSYEQYF
>TRBJ2-3|.|TRBV27|many
TGTGCCAGCAAGGGGCGGGGGCCTTCTAGCACAGATACGCAGTATTTT
CASKGRGPSSTDTQYF
>TRBJ2-7|.|TRBV5-1|.
TGCGCCAGCAGCTCAAAGCCGCAGGGGTACGTCCAGCTCTCCTACGAGCAGTACTTC
CASSSKPQGYVQLSYEQYF
>TRBJ1-1|.|TRBV7-6|many
TGTGCCAGCAGCTTAGTCACAGAAGGAGAGGCTTTCTTT
CASSLVTEGEAFF
>TRBJ2-2|.|TRBV20-1|few
TGCAGTGCTATAACCGGGCTTACCGGGGAGCTGTTTTTT
CSAITGLTGELFF
>TRBJ2-5|.|TRBV9|.
TGTGCCAGCAGCGTACGGCCCTACCACTACGGCCAAGAGACCCAGTACTTC
CASSVRPYHYGQETQYF
>TRBJ1-2|TRBD1|TRBV9|.
TGTCCGAATATAGAGGCGGGGGGACAGCTCTATGGCTACACCTTC
CPNIEAGGQLYGYTF
>TRBJ2-2|TRBD2|TRBV4-1|.
TGCGCCAGCAGCCAAGACCCCCGACACCGGGGGGAACTGTTTTTT
CASSQDPRHRGELFF
>TRBJ1-5|.|TRBV5-1|few
TGCGCCAGCAGCTTGGAGGCAGGGATCAATCAGCCCCAGCATTTT
CASSLEAGINQPQHF
>TRBJ1-2|.|TRBV27|many
TGTGCCAGCAGTGAGCTCGCGGGACAAAGTTATGGCTACACCTTC
CASSELAGQSYGYTF
>TRBJ2-7|.|TRBV5-5|many
TGTGCCAGCAGCCGAGACAGATTGAACCACTACGAGCAGTACTTC
CASSRDRLNHYEQYF
>TRBJ2-1|TRBD2|TRBV11-2|few
TGTGCCAGCAGCCATTTGACTAGCGGGAGTAATGAGCAGTTCTTC
CASSHLTSGSNEQFF
>TRBJ2-7|TRBD1|TRBV6-6|few
TGTGCCAGCAGTTACGTAGGACAGGGGGCGGGGGAGCAGTACTTC
CASSYVGQGAGEQYF
>TRBJ2-5|.|TRBV2|many
TGTGCCAGCAGTGAAGTACAGACGGCCCCGAGACCGTACTTC
CASSEVQTAPRPYF
>TRBJ2-5|.|TRBV5-1|.
TGCGCCAGCAGCTTGGAAGGACTGACACAAGAGACCCAGTACTTC
CASSLEGLTQETQYF
>TRBJ2-1|.|TRBV25-1|.
TGTGCCAGCAGTGAAGTGGGAGATGAGCAGTTCTTC
CASSEVGDEQFF
>TRBJ2-7|TRBD2|TRBV28|many
TGTGCCAGCAGTTTCGTAGCGGGACGGGGGGAGCAGTACTTC
CASSFVAGRGEQYF
>TRBJ2-1|TRBD2|TRBV24-1|many
TGTGCCACCAGTGATTTACGTAGCGGGGCTGTCAATGAGCAGTTCTTC
CATSDLRSGAVNEQFF
>TRBJ2-3|.|TRBV7-2|many
TGTGCCAGCAGCTTTGACCTCTTTGGCGGCCCCCCCACAGATACGCAGTATTTT
CASSFDLFGGPPTDTQYF
>TRBJ1-2|.|TRBV20-1|many
TGCAGTGCTAGAGATCTCCAATACGGACAGCCTTATGGCTACACCTTC
CSARDLQYGQPYGYTF
>TRBJ1-3|.|TRBV28|many
TGTGCCACCCGACGGGGACCAGGAAACACCATATATTTT
CATRRGPGNTIYF
>TRBJ2-1|.|TRBV12-3/TRBV12-4|many
TGTGCCAGCAGTTTCGGGCATGAGCAGTTCTTC
CASSFGHEQFF
>TRBJ2-7|.|TRBV18|few
TGTGCCAGCTCACCCGGAGGGGCAGGGCACTACGAGCAGTACTTC
CASSPGGAGHYEQYF
>TRBJ1-5|.|TRBV15|few
TGTGCCACCAGCAGAGATCAGGGTAGAGGTCAGCCCCAGCATTTT
CATSRDQGRGQPQHF
>TRBJ1-5|.|TRBV7-2|many
TGTGCCAGCAGCTTAGTTGGACAGCACCAGCATTTT
CASSLVGQHQHF
>TRBJ2-1|TRBD1|TRBV5-8|many
TGTGCCAGCAGCCGGGAAACAGGGGCGCCGCAGTTCTTC
CASSRETGAPQFF
>TRBJ1-2|.|TRBV19|many
TGTGCCAGTAGCCCGACAGTCTATGGCTACACCTTC
CASSPTVYGYTF
>TRBJ2-7|TRBD1|TRBV2|.
TGTGCCAGCTCTCCAGGGGGCGGTGAGCAGTACTTC
CASSPGGGEQYF
>TRBJ2-7|TRBD1|TRBV6-5|many
TGTGCCAGCAGTTACGACAGGGGTTCCTACGAGCAGTACTTC
CASSYDRGSYEQYF
>TRBJ1-1|TRBD1|TRBV19|many
TGTGCCAGTAGTCCCCTCTTACCGGGACAGTCAGCTAATACTGAAGCTTTCTTT
CASSPLLPGQSANTEAFF
>TRBJ2-4|TRBD1|TRBV7-9|many
TGTGCCAGCAGCAGGGGGACAGGGGGAGGCTTTAACATTCAGTACTTC
CASSRGTGGGFNIQYF